This is a list of T cell receptor beta chains from one sample in a study of blood T cell repertoires in COVID-19. Assay: immunoSEQ multiplex PCR; the TCRdb copy retains only in-frame clones and omits some. The sample includes 150,000 to 200,000 clones, 75% to 85% seen only once; the top ten take roughly 8%. Source material: peripheral blood. Every receptor here comes from a woman in her sixties or seventies with COVID-19, enrolled during active disease. The conserved cysteine and the conserved F or W are not part of the CDR3 here. Each record gives: CDR3 length, clone size, V gene, J gene, CDR3 protein. The listing skips clone size in some rows; elsewhere it reads once, few, many or a size class.

13	-	TRBV5-4	TRBJ2-7	ASSFPGLHLYEQY
10	-	TRBV19	TRBJ1-2	ASRGRNYGYT
14	-	TRBV7-8	TRBJ2-7	ASTTSRRSQTYEQY
15	once	TRBV14	TRBJ2-3	ASSQGGLATSTDTQY
11	-	TRBV30	TRBJ1-3	AWGPSSGNTIY
14	-	TRBV15	TRBJ1-2	ATSRAFDSPNYGYT
13	-	TRBV6-5	TRBJ1-5	ASVRDTLSNQPQH
12	-	TRBV5-4	TRBJ1-4	ASSSSAKNEKLF
16	-	TRBV27	TRBJ2-1	ASSLKRPSGLSYNEQF
14	-	TRBV7-9	TRBJ2-3	ASSPRTSTMSDTQY
14	-	TRBV5-1	TRBJ2-1	ASSLVRTGGIDEQF
11	many	TRBV6-5	TRBJ1-1	ASNARVNTEAF
12	few	TRBV11-3	TRBJ2-1	ASSLGTGSAEQF
13	-	TRBV28	TRBJ1-1	ASSPGTGSDTEAF
12	-	TRBV6-4	TRBJ1-1	ASSDNAGGTEAF
14	-	TRBV6-5	TRBJ1-1	ASSYSQGLVNTEAF
13	-	TRBV6-5	TRBJ1-2	ASSYLHSTNYGYT
11	-	TRBV5-1	TRBJ1-2	ASSLEGAGGYT
15	-	TRBV30	TRBJ1-5	AWSRDRGLVGNQPQH
17	-	TRBV5-8	TRBJ2-1	ASSPYVLAGGNSYNEQF
11	once	TRBV7-2	TRBJ2-1	ASSLSSYPVQF
14	-	TRBV11-2	TRBJ2-7	ASSRQGSGSSYEQY
14	-	TRBV10-1	TRBJ2-3	ASSETTTGEENTQY
13	-	TRBV3-1/TRBV3-2	TRBJ1-5	ASSAAGGAHQPQH
13	-	TRBV28	TRBJ1-5	ASSLAGQGHQPQH
12	-	TRBV24-1	TRBJ2-5	ATSWGGPVETQY
12	-	TRBV28	TRBJ1-5	ASSGDISNQPQH
9	-	TRBV20-1	TRBJ2-1	SARVVVEQF
13	-	TRBV27	TRBJ2-1	ASSLSLAGSDEQF
12	-	TRBV28	TRBJ2-5	ASRRPGQGSEEY
12	-	TRBV19	TRBJ1-6	ASSNTGGNSPLH
11	-	TRBV6-1	TRBJ1-2	ASSEVQGKGYT
11	once	TRBV7-8	TRBJ1-5	ASSLGLDQPQH